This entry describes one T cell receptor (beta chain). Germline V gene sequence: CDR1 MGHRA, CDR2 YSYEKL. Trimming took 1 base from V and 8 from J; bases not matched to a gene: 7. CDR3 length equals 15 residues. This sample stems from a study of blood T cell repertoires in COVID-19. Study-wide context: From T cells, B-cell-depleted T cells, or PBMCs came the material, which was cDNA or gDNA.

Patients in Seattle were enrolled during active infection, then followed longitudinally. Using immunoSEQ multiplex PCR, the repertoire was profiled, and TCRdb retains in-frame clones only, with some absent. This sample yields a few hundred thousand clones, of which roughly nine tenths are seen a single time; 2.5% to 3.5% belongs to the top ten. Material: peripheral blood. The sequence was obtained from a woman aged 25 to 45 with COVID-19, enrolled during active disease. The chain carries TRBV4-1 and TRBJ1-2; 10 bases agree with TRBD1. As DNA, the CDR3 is TGCGCCAGCAGCCAAGTTGGGACAGGGGTTCGGGGCTACACCTTC. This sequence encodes CASSQVGTGVRGYTF.